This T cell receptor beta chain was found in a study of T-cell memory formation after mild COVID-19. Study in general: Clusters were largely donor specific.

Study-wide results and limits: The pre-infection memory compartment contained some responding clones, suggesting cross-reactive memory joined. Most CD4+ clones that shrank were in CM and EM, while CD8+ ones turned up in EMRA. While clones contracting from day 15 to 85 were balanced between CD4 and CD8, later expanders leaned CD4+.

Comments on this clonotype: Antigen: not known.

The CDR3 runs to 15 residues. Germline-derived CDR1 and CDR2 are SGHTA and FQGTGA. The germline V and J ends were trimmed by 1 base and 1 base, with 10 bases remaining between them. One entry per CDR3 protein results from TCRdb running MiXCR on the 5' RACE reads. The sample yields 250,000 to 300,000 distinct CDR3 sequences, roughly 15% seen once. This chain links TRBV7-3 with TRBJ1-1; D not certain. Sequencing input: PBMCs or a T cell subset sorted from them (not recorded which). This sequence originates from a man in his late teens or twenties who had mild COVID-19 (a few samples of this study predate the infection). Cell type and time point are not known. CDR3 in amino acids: CASSLNSARNTEAFF. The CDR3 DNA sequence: TGTGCCAGCAGCTTAAATTCGGCAAGGAACACTGAAGCTTTCTTT.